The 14 T cell receptor beta chains in this list originate from one sample, sequenced in a study of T cells in Graves' hyperthyroidism and ophthalmopathy. Amplification of TCR beta CDR3 regions used RNA as the template. The HTBI primer set served for first-round RT-PCR of the TCR CDR3. TCRdb processed the multiplex PCR reads anew with MiXCR; each CDR3 protein has one entry. The sample includes approximately 720,000 distinct CDR3 sequences, about 17% of them seen just once. Sequenced: blood. These receptors all stem from a woman between 45 and 65 years old with Graves' hyperthyroidism that later progressed to Graves' ophthalmopathy.

This clonotype was recorded many times. This rearrangement joins TRBV18 to TRBJ1-4; tentatively, D is TRBD1 (6 bases). The ends were cut back, 8 bases at V and 4 bases at J, with 11 bases in the middle. CDR3 length: 13 residues. Germline assignment: CDR1 KGHSH and CDR2 LQKENI. CDR3 sequence: CASIRDNNEKLFF. CDR3 sequence (DNA): TGTGCCAGCATCCGGGACAATAATGAAAAACTGTTTTTT.

This clonotype turned up a few times. The chain joins TRBV6-1 to TRBJ1-1; D remains unclear. The length of the CDR3 is 14 residues. V was clipped by 1 base and J by 9 bases, with 15 bases between them. The germline V gene encodes CDR1 MNHNS and CDR2 SASEGT. CDR3 nucleotide sequence: TGTGCCAGCAGTGAAGGAGGGTACGAGGAGAAAGCTTTCTTT. Translating gives CASSEGGYEEKAFF.

The chain recombines TRBV27 with TRBJ1-1, with 9 bases fitting TRBD1. V was pared by 3 bases and J by 1 base, with 6 bases of the junction left unmatched. CDR1 is MNHEY, CDR2 SMNVEV, per germline (reference sequence). CDR3 length: 16 residues. The CDR3 DNA follows: TGTGCCAGCAGTTTCAACAGGGGGCATCGGAACACTGAAGCTTTCTTT. This gives the protein CASSFNRGHRNTEAFF.

V gene TRBV5-1 combines with J gene TRBJ2-3; 12 positions match TRBD2. Germline CDR1 SGHRS, CDR2 YFSETQ. This CDR3 is built from 15 residues. Losses at the gene ends were 3 bases for V and 4 bases for J; bases not matched to a gene: 3. Here the CDR3 DNA reads TGCGCCAGCAGCTCGACTAGCGGGGGTCCAGATACGCAGTATTTT. Translating gives CASSSTSGGPDTQYF.

Note on this clonotype: A much bigger clone sits one base away, suggesting this may be a read error. CDR3 bases: TGTGCCTGGAGGGCCGACTCGGCGCGAGCTCTCTTT. This encodes CAWRADSARALF. The genes are TRBV30 and TRBJ1-1, with D uncertain. The germline V gene encodes CDR1 GTSNPN and CDR2 SVGIG (reference sequence). This CDR3 region has 12 residues.

In this sample, this clonotype turned up many times. The chain recombines TRBV12-3 or TRBV12-4 with TRBJ2-1, with 8 bases that match TRBD1. This CDR3 has 15 amino acids. The V gene end was trimmed by 1 base and the J gene end by 6 bases; junction bases not matched to a gene: 5. The CDR3 region is CASSLDGTGVNEQFF. CDR3 coding DNA: TGTGCCAGCAGTTTAGACGGGACAGGTGTCAATGAGCAGTTCTTC.

At least ten counts were recorded for this clonotype. V and J are TRBV27 and TRBJ1-1; TRBD1 agrees at 10 bases. Germline CDR1 MNHEY, CDR2 SMNVEV (reference sequence). There are 15 residues in the CDR3. V trimming: 4 bases; J trimming: 7 bases; junction bases outside the gene matches: 9. The CDR3 bases are TGTGCCAGCAGTTATTGGACAGGGGGTTCGGGTGAAGCTTTCTTT. Translated: CASSYWTGGSGEAFF.

This chain uses TRBV6-1 with TRBJ1-1; D is perhaps TRBD1 (5 bases). The CDR3 sequence is 14 residues long. Germline V CDR1 and CDR2: MNHNS, SASEGT. With 8 bases removed from V and 5 bases from J, the gap between germline ends came to 18 bases. CDR3 residues: CASQIEGRGTEAFF. DNA for the CDR3: TGTGCCAGCCAGATAGAGGGACGGGGAACTGAAGCTTTCTTT.

In the case of this clonotype: An end of the junction differs from the germline gene, which may be a read error. This chain connects TRBV7-3 to TRBJ2-1, with D hard to call. The CDR3 consists of 15 residues. CDR1 SGHTA and CDR2 FQGTGA come from the germline V gene. The CDR3 coding sequence is TGTGCCGGCAGCCCCGACTTTAACTCCTACAATGAGCAGTTCTTC. It encodes CAGSPDFNSYNEQFF.

CDR3 in DNA: TGTGCCAGCAGCCAAGCTTCTCGGGCGGGGAATTCACCCCTCCACTTT. Translated: CASSQASRAGNSPLHF. The chain recombines TRBV3-1 with TRBJ1-6; D gene unclear. Germline V lookup: CDR1 LGHDT, CDR2 YNNKEL (reference sequence). The CDR3 length is 16 residues. V was clipped by 1 base and J by 7 bases, with 14 bases between them.

The V gene is TRBV27, the J gene TRBJ1-4, with D possibly being TRBD1 (5 bases). This CDR3 is built from 15 residues. Germline V gene lookup returns CDR1 MNHEY and CDR2 SMNVEV (reference sequence). The V gene lost 6 bases and the J gene lost 3 bases, with 14 bases spanning the gap. CDR3 amino acids: CASSPDGTSNEKLFF. Here the CDR3 DNA reads TGTGCCAGCAGCCCGGATGGGACTTCTAATGAAAAACTGTTTTTT. The whole variable domain, remainder taken from reference TRBV27 and TRBJ1-4, is EAQVTQNPRYLITVTGKKLTVTCSQNMNHEYMSWYRQDPGLGLRQIYYSMNVEVTDKGDVPEGYKVSRKEKRNFPLILESPSPNQTSLYFCASSPDGTSNEKLFFGSGTQLSVL.

This clonotype showed up many times. The chain employs TRBV6-5 and TRBJ1-1; 8 positions match TRBD1. The CDR3 consists of 16 residues. The V and J ends lost 0 bases and 3 bases, in that order; junction bases with no gene match: 6. Looked up from germline, CDR1 is MNHEY and CDR2 is SVGAGI. Here the CDR3 DNA reads TGTGCCAGCAGTTACTCGGACAGGGTTCGTCACACTGAAGCTTTCTTT. It is translated as CASSYSDRVRHTEAFF.

The rearrangement joins TRBV6-9 to TRBJ1-4, with no clear D. Germline V gene lookup returns CDR1 MNHGY and CDR2 SVAAGI. V was shortened by 2 bases and J by 0 bases, with 10 bases between the two germline ends. This CDR3 is built from 16 residues. The CDR3 DNA is TGTGCCAGCAGTTATCACGACCGTGCAACTAATGAAAAACTGTTTTTT. Translating gives CASSYHDRATNEKLFF.

This clonotype was observed many times. The chain carries TRBV5-5 and TRBJ1-1; D is possibly TRBD1 (5 bases). Trimming cost V 0 bases and J 8 bases, with 14 bases left between them. The CDR3 is 14 amino acids. The germline V gene encodes CDR1 SGHKS and CDR2 YYEKEE (reference sequence). CDR3 protein: CASSLEWGAEEAFF. The CDR3 bases are TGTGCCAGCAGCTTGGAGTGGGGCGCGGAAGAAGCTTTCTTT.